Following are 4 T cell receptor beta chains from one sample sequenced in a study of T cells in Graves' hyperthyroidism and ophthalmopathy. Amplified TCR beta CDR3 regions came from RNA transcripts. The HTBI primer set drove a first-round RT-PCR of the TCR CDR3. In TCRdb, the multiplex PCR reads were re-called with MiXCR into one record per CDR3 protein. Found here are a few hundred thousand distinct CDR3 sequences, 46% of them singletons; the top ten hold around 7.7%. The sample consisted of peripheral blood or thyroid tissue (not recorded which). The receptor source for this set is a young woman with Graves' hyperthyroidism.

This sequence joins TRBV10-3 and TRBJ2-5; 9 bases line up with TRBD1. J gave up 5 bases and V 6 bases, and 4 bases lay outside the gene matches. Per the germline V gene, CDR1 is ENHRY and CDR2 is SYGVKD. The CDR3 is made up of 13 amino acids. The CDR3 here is CAIRRTGEETQYF. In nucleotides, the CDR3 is TGTGCCATCAGGAGGACAGGGGAGGAGACCCAGTACTTC.

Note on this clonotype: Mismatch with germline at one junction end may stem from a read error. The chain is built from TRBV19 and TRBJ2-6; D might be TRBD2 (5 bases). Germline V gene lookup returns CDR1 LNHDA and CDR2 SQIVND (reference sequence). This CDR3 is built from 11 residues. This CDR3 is CASTGDNVLTF. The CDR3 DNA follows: TGTGCCAGTACCGGGGACAACGTCCTGACTTTC.

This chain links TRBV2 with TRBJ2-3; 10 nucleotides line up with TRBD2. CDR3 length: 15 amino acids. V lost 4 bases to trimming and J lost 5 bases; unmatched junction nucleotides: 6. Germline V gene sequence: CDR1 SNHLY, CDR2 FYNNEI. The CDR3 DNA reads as TGTGCCAGCAGTGCCACTAGCGGGACACGAGATACGCAGTATTTT. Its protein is CASSATSGTRDTQYF.

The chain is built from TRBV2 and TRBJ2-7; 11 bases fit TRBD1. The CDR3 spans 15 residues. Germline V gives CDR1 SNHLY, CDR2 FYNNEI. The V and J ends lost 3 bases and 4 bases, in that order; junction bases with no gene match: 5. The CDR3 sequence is CASSEDRGLMYEQYF. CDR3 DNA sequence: TGTGCCAGCAGTGAGGACAGGGGGCTTATGTACGAGCAGTACTTC.